Each of the 20 T cell receptor beta chains below was sequenced from the same sample in a study of shared clonotypes between healthy human individuals. Selected positively for CCR7 and CD45RO-negative, naive CD8 cells excluded terminally differentiated effector memory CD45RA+ cells. Profiled with immunoSEQ multiplex PCR; TCRdb holds only in-frame clones, not every one. The table includes approximately 1.9 million clones, 93% detected once. The sample consisted of naive CD8+ T cells from PBMCs. The receptors originated from a man aged 18-30 years in good health. Some clones in this sample may be carry-over from other donors' samples.

CDR3 residues: CASSGGQGGWSEQFF. The DNA of the CDR3 is TGTGCCAGCTCCGGGGGGCAGGGGGGTTGGAGTGAGCAGTTCTTC. V gene TRBV28 combines with J gene TRBJ2-1; D is tentatively TRBD1 or TRBD2 (7 bases each). Between the trimmed V and J ends, which lost 8 bases and 9 bases, there was a span of 23 bases. The CDR3 totals 15 residues. Germline V lookup: CDR1 MDHEN, CDR2 SYDVKM.

In this sample, this clone turned up a few times. The chain recombines TRBV5-5 with TRBJ1-5, with D possibly being TRBD1 (5 bases). The V gene's germline CDR1 is SGHKS and CDR2 YYEKEE (reference sequence). The germline V and J ends were trimmed by 1 base and 3 bases, with 11 bases remaining between them. The CDR3 sequence is 15 residues long. Here the CDR3 DNA reads TGTGCCAGCAGCTTGTCCGCAGGGAACAATCAGCCCCAGCATTTT. Its translation is CASSLSAGNNQPQHF.

This chain links TRBV7-9 with TRBJ2-3; D call uncertain. CDR3 size: 13 residues. V lost 3 bases to trimming and J lost 6 bases, with 10 bases between them. The germline gives CDR1 SEHNR, CDR2 FQNEAQ (reference sequence). The DNA of the CDR3 is TGTGCCAGCAGCTTTAAGTTTAGCGATACGCAGTATTTT. Its protein is CASSFKFSDTQYF. Full variable domain (remainder filled in from reference TRBV7-9 and TRBJ2-3): DTGVSQNPRHKITKRGQNVTFRCDPISEHNRLYWYRQTLGQGPEFLTYFQNEAQLEKSRLLSDRFSAERPKGSFSTLEIQRTEQGDSAMYLCASSFKFSDTQYFGPGTRLTVL.

The rearrangement joins TRBV9 to TRBJ2-2, with 8 bases that match TRBD2. The trim removed 4 bases at V and 2 bases at J, leaving 7 bases unmatched. This CDR3 has 16 amino acids. In germline, CDR1 is SGDLS, CDR2 YYNGEE. CDR3 residues: CASSRAGGSNTGELFF. The DNA for the CDR3 is TGTGCCAGCAGCCGGGCGGGAGGTTCCAACACCGGGGAGCTGTTTTTT.

The chain employs TRBV28 and TRBJ1-2, with D possibly being TRBD1 (6 bases). The length of the CDR3 is 14 residues. Trimming pared 4 bases from V and 5 bases from J, leaving 14 bases between. Germline CDR1 reads MDHEN; CDR2 reads SYDVKM. CDR3 protein: CASSYLGAAYGYTF. In nucleotides, the CDR3 is TGTGCCAGCAGTTACCTGGGGGCAGCTTATGGCTACACCTTC.

This sequence joins TRBV28 and TRBJ1-1, with a weak D call TRBD1 (6 bases). Trimming shortened V by 3 bases and J by 1 base, and 18 bases separated the two germline ends. CDR1 and CDR2 (germline): MDHEN, SYDVKM. The CDR3 spans 17 residues. CDR3 loop: CASSFFGGSPENTEAFF. As DNA, the CDR3 is TGTGCCAGCAGTTTTTTTGGGGGCTCACCGGAGAACACTGAAGCTTTCTTT.

The genes are TRBV5-8 and TRBJ1-2; D perhaps matches TRBD1 (5 bases). The CDR3 has 13 amino acids. V lost 3 bases and J lost 4, with 10 bases in between. Germline CDR1 SGHTS, CDR2 YDEGEE. In nucleotides, the CDR3 is TGTGCCAGCAGCTCGGGACGGATCTATGGCTACACCTTC. Its translation is CASSSGRIYGYTF.

The chain is built from TRBV19 and TRBJ2-7, with a possible D match to TRBD1 (5 bases). The CDR3 is 15 residues long. From germline, CDR1 is LNHDA and CDR2 SQIVND (reference sequence). The ends were cut back, 4 bases at V and 2 bases at J, with 15 bases in the middle. The CDR3: CASSKWQGETYEQYF. The CDR3 DNA sequence: TGTGCCAGTAGTAAGTGGCAGGGCGAAACCTACGAGCAGTACTTC. The whole variable domain, remainder taken from reference TRBV19 and TRBJ2-7, is DGGITQSPKYLFRKEGQNVTLSCEQNLNHDAMYWYRQDPGQGLRLIYYSQIVNDFQKGDIAEGYSVSREKKESFPLTVTSAQKNPTAFYLCASSKWQGETYEQYFGPGTRLTVT.

The V call is TRBV15, the J call TRBJ2-2, with D uncertain. Germline CDR1 and CDR2: LNHNV and YYDKDF (reference sequence). This CDR3 comprises 15 residues. Trimming removed 0 bases from V and 3 bases from J, with 8 bases in between. CDR3 DNA sequence: TGTGCCACCAGCAGAGAGGGGTGGGACACCGGGGAGCTGTTTTTT. Translated, it gives CATSREGWDTGELFF.

CDR3 DNA sequence: TGTGCCAGCAGCCCCACGGGACTACCTTACAATGAGCAGTTCTTC. Translation: CASSPTGLPYNEQFF. The chain joins TRBV9 to TRBJ2-1, with 7 bases fitting TRBD2. The V and J ends lost 4 bases and 4 bases, in that order; junction bases with no gene match: 8. CDR1 and CDR2 from the germline V gene are SGDLS and YYNGEE. This CDR3 is 15 amino acids long.

The gene calls are TRBV6-4 and TRBJ2-7, with unresolved D. Trimming took off 1 base at V and 0 bases at J, with 1 base between the two ends. The CDR3 totals 12 residues. CDR1 is MRHNA and CDR2 is SNTAGT in the germline V gene. The CDR3 protein is CASSDCSYEQYF. The CDR3 nucleotides read TGTGCCAGCAGTGACTGCTCCTACGAGCAGTACTTC.

The chain recombines TRBV28 with TRBJ2-2; TRBD1 matches 9 bases. This CDR3 has 14 residues. Losses at the gene ends were 4 bases for V and 7 bases for J; bases not matched to a gene: 4. Per the germline V gene, CDR1 is MDHEN and CDR2 is SYDVKM. The CDR3: CASSWGTGFGELFF. In DNA form, the CDR3 reads TGTGCCAGCAGTTGGGGGACAGGGTTCGGGGAGCTGTTTTTT. Drawing the rest from reference TRBV28 and TRBJ2-2, the complete variable domain is DVKVTQSSRYLVKRTGEKVFLECVQDMDHENMFWYRQDPGLGLRLIYFSYDVKMKEKGDIPEGYSVSREKKERFSLILESASTNQTSMYLCASSWGTGFGELFFGEGSRLTVL.

The rearrangement joins TRBV27 to TRBJ2-7, with 7 bases identical to TRBD1. Trimming removed 3 bases from V and 2 bases from J; junction bases left unmatched: 10. Germline V gene sequence: CDR1 MNHEY, CDR2 SMNVEV (reference sequence). The CDR3 consists of 16 residues. The CDR3 loop is CASSLNDRVATYEQYF. The CDR3 coding sequence is TGTGCCAGCAGTTTGAACGACAGGGTGGCCACCTACGAGCAGTACTTC.

This chain connects TRBV27 to TRBJ2-7, with D perhaps matching TRBD1 (6 bases). The germline V and J ends were trimmed by 9 bases and 2 bases, with 14 bases remaining between them. This CDR3 is built from 13 residues. Per the germline V gene, CDR1 is MNHEY and CDR2 is SMNVEV (reference sequence). CDR3 sequence (DNA): TGTGCCAGTTGGGCCCGACAGGCCTACGAGCAGTACTTC. Encoded protein: CASWARQAYEQYF.

The chain uses TRBV19 and TRBJ2-7; TRBD2 agrees at 10 bases. V shed 6 bases and J 5 bases; nucleotides not matched to a gene: 10. Germline values: CDR1 LNHDA, CDR2 SQIVND (reference sequence). CDR3 size: 15 residues. As DNA, the CDR3 is TGTGCCAGTAGCCCGCAGGGACTAGCGCTCCACGAGCAGTACTTC. Its translation is CASSPQGLALHEQYF.

The J gene is TRBJ2-7, the V gene TRBV18; a weak D match, TRBD1 (8 bases). The CDR3 loop spans 15 amino acids. Trimming shortened V by 6 bases and J by 5 bases, and 20 bases separated the two germline ends. The germline V gene has CDR1 KGHSH and CDR2 LQKENI. The CDR3 loop reads CASSPGRTGSDEQYF. CDR3 DNA: TGTGCCAGCTCCCCCGGGAGGACAGGGAGCGACGAGCAGTACTTC.

Worth noting for this clone: Other DNA sequences from this sample encode an identical CDR3 as well. The chain uses TRBV27 and TRBJ2-7; the D gene is possibly TRBD2 (5 bases). The germline V gene has CDR1 MNHEY and CDR2 SMNVEV (reference sequence). Deletions cut 5 bases from V and 0 bases from J, with 8 bases between. The CDR3 has 13 residues. DNA of the CDR3: TGTGCCAGCAGTCCCGGAGGCTCCTACGAGCAGTACTTC. It specifies CASSPGGSYEQYF.

V and J are TRBV28 and TRBJ2-5; D call uncertain. TRBJ2-7 explains the end of the DNA better; the J call may be wrong. The CDR3 consists of 16 residues. Per germline, CDR1 MDHEN and CDR2 SYDVKM. DNA for the CDR3: TGTGCCAGCAACCCGGACGGAGTGCTAACCTACTACGAGCAGTACTTC. Translation: CASNPDGVLTYYEQYF.

This chain connects TRBV11-2 to TRBJ2-1; D remains unclear. The germline V and J ends were trimmed by 4 bases and 2 bases, with 12 bases remaining between them. This CDR3 is 15 amino acids long. Germline V gives CDR1 SGHAT, CDR2 FQNNGV. CDR3 coding DNA: TGTGCCAGCAGCTCCGGACGAACGGCCTACAATGAGCAGTTCTTC. It codes for CASSSGRTAYNEQFF.

The CDR3 protein is CASSFGTGSTRGQFF. The CDR3 DNA reads TGTGCCAGCAGTTTTGGGACAGGATCCACTCGGGGGCAGTTCTTC. This chain links TRBV28 with TRBJ2-1, with 8 nucleotides matching TRBD1. This CDR3 is built from 15 residues. The germline V gene has CDR1 MDHEN and CDR2 SYDVKM. After removal of 3 bases from V and 12 bases from J, the junction contained 13 bases not matched to a gene.